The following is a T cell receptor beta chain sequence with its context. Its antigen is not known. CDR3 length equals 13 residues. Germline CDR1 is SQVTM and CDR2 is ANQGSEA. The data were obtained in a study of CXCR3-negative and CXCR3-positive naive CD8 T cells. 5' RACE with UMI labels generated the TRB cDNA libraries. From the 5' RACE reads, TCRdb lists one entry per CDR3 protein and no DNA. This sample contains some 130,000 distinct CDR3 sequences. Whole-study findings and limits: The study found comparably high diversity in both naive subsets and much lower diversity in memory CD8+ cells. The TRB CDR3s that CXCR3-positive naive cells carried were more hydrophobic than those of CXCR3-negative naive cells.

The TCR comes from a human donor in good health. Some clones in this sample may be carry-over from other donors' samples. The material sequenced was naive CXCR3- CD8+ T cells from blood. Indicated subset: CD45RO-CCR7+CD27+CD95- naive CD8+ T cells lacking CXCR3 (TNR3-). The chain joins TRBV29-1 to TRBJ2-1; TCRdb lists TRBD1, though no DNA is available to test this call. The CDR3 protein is CSAHGAGANEQFF.